These 11 T cell receptor beta chains were all obtained from the same sample, sequenced in a study of shared clonotypes between healthy human individuals. TCRdb keeps only in-frame clones here, not all; method: immunoSEQ multiplex PCR. Here the sample spans over a million clones, roughly 80% being singletons. Sequences were obtained from memory CD4+ T cells sorted from blood. Specified subset: CD45RA-negative fraction. The source is a man aged 18 to 35 in good health.

The chain is built from TRBV25-1 and TRBJ2-1; 9 bases are shared with TRBD1. CDR3 length: 15 amino acids. The ends lost 2 bases at V and 9 bases at J; junction bases unmatched: 8. Germline V gene data show CDR1 as MGHDK and CDR2 as SYGVNS. The CDR3 spells CASSEGGTGSGEQFF. CDR3 bases: TGTGCCAGCAGTGAAGGGGGGACAGGGTCAGGTGAGCAGTTCTTC.

The chain joins TRBV19 to TRBJ2-5; TRBD1 matches 11 bases. The better agreement between TRBJ2-7 and the DNA end casts doubt on the J call. CDR1 and CDR2 from the germline V gene are LNHDA and SQIVND (reference sequence). This CDR3 has 14 amino acids. In DNA form, the CDR3 reads TGTGCCAGTAGTATGGACAGGGGGCCCTACGAGCAGTACTTC. This translates into CASSMDRGPYEQYF.

In nucleotides, the CDR3 is TGTGCCAGCAGTGACCCCGGGACTAGCGGGAGTCGGAATAACATTCAGTACTTC. The encoded protein is CASSDPGTSGSRNNIQYF. V usage is TRBV25-1 and J usage is TRBJ2-4, with 14 bases lining up with TRBD2. Germline values: CDR1 MGHDK, CDR2 SYGVNS. V shed 3 bases and J 7 bases; nucleotides not matched to a gene: 11. This CDR3 region has 18 residues.

The V and J genes are TRBV18 and TRBJ2-1; no firm D call. The CDR3 contains 15 residues. Germline V gene sequence: CDR1 KGHSH, CDR2 LQKENI. The V and J ends lost 3 bases and 0 bases respectively, with 9 bases between them. The CDR3 nucleotides are TGTGCCAGCTCACCCGGCGTGAGCTCCTACAATGAGCAGTTCTTC. Amino acid sequence: CASSPGVSSYNEQFF.

The rearrangement joins TRBV27 to TRBJ2-7, with TRBD2 matching over 8 bases. The V gene end was trimmed by 6 bases and the J gene end by 1 base; junction bases not matched to a gene: 5. The germline gives CDR1 MNHEY, CDR2 SMNVEV (reference sequence). The CDR3 has 14 residues. CDR3 region: CASRSLAGSYEQYF. The CDR3 DNA is TGTGCCAGCAGGTCGCTAGCGGGTTCCTACGAGCAGTACTTC.

The chain uses TRBV4-2 and TRBJ1-2, with unresolved D. Deletions cut 1 base from V and 0 bases from J, with 12 bases between. CDR3 length: 16 amino acids. Germline CDR1 is LGHNA and CDR2 is YNFKEQ. The CDR3 loop reads CASSQAQGVANYGYTF. The CDR3 DNA reads TGTGCCAGCAGCCAAGCACAAGGAGTAGCTAACTATGGCTACACCTTC.

V is TRBV7-9 and J is TRBJ2-7; 7 positions match TRBD1. CDR1 SEHNR and CDR2 FQNEAQ come from the germline V gene (reference sequence). The CDR3 covers 15 residues. V was clipped by 7 bases and J by 4 bases; unmatched bases: 13. The chain's CDR3 is CASTLQGVSTYEQYF. CDR3 DNA sequence: TGTGCCAGCACCCTTCAGGGGGTCTCTACTTACGAGCAGTACTTC. The entire variable domain, with the rest obtained from reference TRBV7-9 and TRBJ2-7, is as follows: DTGVSQNPRHKITKRGQNVTFRCDPISEHNRLYWYRQTLGQGPEFLTYFQNEAQLEKSRLLSDRFSAERPKGSFSTLEIQRTEQGDSAMYLCASTLQGVSTYEQYFGPGTRLTVT.

Worth noting for this clone: This CDR3 is also generated by other DNA sequences in the sample. The rearrangement uses TRBV9 and TRBJ2-3; D uncertain. The CDR3 has 13 residues. The V gene lost 0 bases and the J gene lost 4 bases, with 6 bases spanning the gap. Germline-derived CDR1 and CDR2 are SGDLS and YYNGEE. The CDR3 here is CASSVGLPDTQYF. In nucleotides, the CDR3 is TGTGCCAGCAGCGTAGGTTTGCCAGATACGCAGTATTTT.

The sample holds one count of this clone. The chain joins TRBV6-5 to TRBJ2-2; no clear D gene. V was shortened by 2 bases and J by 6 bases, with 4 bases between the two germline ends. CDR1 and CDR2 from the germline V gene are MNHEY and SVGAGI. CDR3 length: 12 residues. The DNA of the CDR3 is TGTGCCAGCAGTTACGGGGCCGGGGAGCTGTTTTTT. It specifies CASSYGAGELFF.

The chain is built from TRBV5-1 and TRBJ2-1; tentative D call: TRBD1 (6 bases). The CDR3 runs to 15 residues. Trimming removed 0 bases from V and 4 bases from J, with 11 bases in between. Germline V gives CDR1 SGHRS, CDR2 YFSETQ. CDR3 nucleotide sequence: TGCGCCAGCAGCTTGGACCCAGGGGTTTACAATGAGCAGTTCTTC. Amino acid sequence: CASSLDPGVYNEQFF.

The J gene is TRBJ2-7, the V gene TRBV28, with D hard to call. V was trimmed by 6 bases and J by 7 bases, leaving 7 bases between them. Germline V gene lookup returns CDR1 MDHEN and CDR2 SYDVKM. This CDR3 comprises 10 residues. The DNA for the CDR3 is TGTGCCAGCAGACACCATGAGCAGTACTTC. It codes for CASRHHEQYF.